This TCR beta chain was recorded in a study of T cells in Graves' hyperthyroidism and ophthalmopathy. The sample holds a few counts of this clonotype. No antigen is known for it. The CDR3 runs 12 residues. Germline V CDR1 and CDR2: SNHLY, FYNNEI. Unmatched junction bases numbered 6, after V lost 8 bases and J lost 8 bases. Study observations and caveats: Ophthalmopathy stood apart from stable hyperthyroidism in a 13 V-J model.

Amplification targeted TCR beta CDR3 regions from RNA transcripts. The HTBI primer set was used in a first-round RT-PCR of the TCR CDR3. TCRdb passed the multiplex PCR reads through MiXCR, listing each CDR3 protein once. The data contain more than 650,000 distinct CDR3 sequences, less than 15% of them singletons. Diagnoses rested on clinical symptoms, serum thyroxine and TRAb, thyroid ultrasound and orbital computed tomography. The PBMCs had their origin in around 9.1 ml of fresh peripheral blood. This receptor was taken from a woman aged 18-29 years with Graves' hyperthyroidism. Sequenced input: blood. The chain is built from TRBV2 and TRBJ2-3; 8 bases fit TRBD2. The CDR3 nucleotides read TGTGCCAGCTCGGGAGGGCCAGCTACGCAGTATTTT. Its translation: CASSGGPATQYF.